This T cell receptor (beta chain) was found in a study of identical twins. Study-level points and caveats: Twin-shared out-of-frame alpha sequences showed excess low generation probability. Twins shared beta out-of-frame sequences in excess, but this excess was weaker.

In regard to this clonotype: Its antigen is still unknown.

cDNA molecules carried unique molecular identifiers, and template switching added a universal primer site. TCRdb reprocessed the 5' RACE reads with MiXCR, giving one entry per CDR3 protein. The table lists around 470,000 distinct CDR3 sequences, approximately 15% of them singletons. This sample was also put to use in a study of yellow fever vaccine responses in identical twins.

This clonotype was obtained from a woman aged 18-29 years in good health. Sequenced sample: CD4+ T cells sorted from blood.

Written as DNA, the CDR3 is TGTGCCAGCTCACCACCGGTGGGTGGCTACACCTTC. The encoded protein is CASSPPVGGYTF. This chain uses TRBV18 with TRBJ1-2; D is ambiguous. The ends were cut back, 0 bases at V and 7 bases at J, with 6 bases in the middle. The germline V gene has CDR1 KGHSH and CDR2 LQKENI. The length of the CDR3 is 12 residues.